One and the same sample provided the 25 T cell receptor beta chains below, sequenced in a study of blood T cells in healthy people across ages (dated by TCRdb to 2015 to 2017). The library came from 5' RACE. Sequencing used an Illumina HiSeq 2500. The second PCR ran for roughly 7 to 12 cycles and used a J-beta primer mix along with a sample-barcoded 5' primer. TCRdb reprocessed the public reads (quality trimming at Q25 with fastp, clone calling with MiXCR) and kept in-frame beta chains. Identical CDR3 protein sequences are pooled into one entry, listed with their most common genes and DNA. The sample records about 800,000 distinct CDR3 sequences, approximately 25% of which are singletons. Approximately 3.7% of the sample lies in the top ten. These data also formed part of another study, on T cells of mothers and their children.

Input material: blood. These receptors were collected from a boy younger than 18 in good health.

This clonotype has a handful of counts. This chain joins TRBV10-3 and TRBJ2-4; possible D gene TRBD2, 6 bases. The CDR3 loop spans 14 amino acids. Germline-derived CDR1 and CDR2 are ENHRY and SYGVKD. V was pared by 4 bases and J by 5 bases, with 12 bases between. DNA for the CDR3: TGTGCCATCAGTGGTTCCGGAGGGGAAAACATTCAGTACTTC. Protein sequence: CAISGSGGENIQYF.

J is TRBJ1-3 and V is TRBV3-1, with 7 nucleotides matching TRBD1. The CDR3 has 16 amino acids. Germline-derived CDR1 and CDR2 are LGHDT and YNNKEL (reference sequence). V was clipped by 1 base and J by 0 bases; unmatched bases: 3. CDR3: CASSQGDSYSGNTIYF. The CDR3 DNA reads TGTGCCAGCAGCCAAGGGGACAGTTACTCTGGAAACACCATATATTTT.

To note about this clonotype: This clone may be a read error of a much larger clone one base away. The rearrangement joins TRBV11-2 to TRBJ2-1; TRBD1 agrees at 10 bases. This CDR3 has 14 amino acids. Germline values: CDR1 SGHAT, CDR2 FQNNGV. The CDR3 sequence: CVSSTDRGLNEQFF. Written as DNA, the CDR3 is TGTGTCAGCAGCACAGACAGGGGGCTCAATGAGCAGTTCTTC. The full variable domain, its missing parts supplied by reference TRBV11-2 and TRBJ2-1, is EAGVAQSPRYKIIEKRQSVAFWCNPISGHATLYWYQQILGQGPKLLIQFQNNGVVDDSQLPKDRFSAERLKGVDSTLKIQPAKLEDSAVYLCVSSTDRGLNEQFFGPGTRLTVL.

This clonotype was counted between two and nine times. The CDR3 loop is CASSQDYEVYEQYF. In DNA form, the CDR3 reads TGCGCCAGCAGCCAAGATTATGAGGTCTACGAGCAGTACTTC. The chain has TRBV4-3 and TRBJ2-7, with no clear D. V gave up 0 bases and J gave up 3 bases, with 9 bases separating them. The CDR3 extends over 14 amino acids. Germline-derived CDR1 and CDR2 are LGHNA and YSLEER.

This clonotype was seen only a few times. J is TRBJ2-5 and V is TRBV20-1; the D gene is possibly TRBD1 (6 bases). Looked up from germline, CDR1 is DFQATT and CDR2 is SNEGSKA (reference sequence). The length of the CDR3 is 13 residues. With 6 bases removed from V and 11 bases from J, the gap between germline ends came to 22 bases. CDR3: CSAPGELSYGQYF. The CDR3 DNA reads TGCAGTGCCCCAGGGGAGCTATCCTACGGGCAGTACTTC.

This clonotype has more than one count but fewer than ten. V gene TRBV6-2 or TRBV6-3 combines with J gene TRBJ1-1; D is ambiguous. V shed 6 bases and J shed 4 bases, with 21 bases lying between them. The germline V gene has CDR1 MNHEY and CDR2 SVGEGT. The CDR3 consists of 16 residues. CDR3 region: CASSSLRTVLTTEAFF. CDR3 DNA sequence: TGTGCCAGCAGCTCCCTTCGGACGGTTCTGACCACTGAAGCTTTCTTT.

CDR3 protein: CAVGGGGYEQYF. CDR3 bases: TGTGCCGTTGGGGGAGGAGGCTACGAGCAGTACTTC. The chain combines TRBV12-3 or TRBV12-4 with TRBJ2-7, with D possibly TRBD2 on 6 matching bases. The germline V and J ends were trimmed by 11 bases and 3 bases, with 14 bases remaining between them. The CDR3 contains 12 residues.

This clonotype has only a few counts. This sequence joins TRBV4-3 and TRBJ2-1; possible D gene TRBD1, 6 bases. The germline gives CDR1 LGHNA, CDR2 YSLEER. CDR3 length: 15 residues. Trimming removed 0 bases from V and 5 bases from J, with 11 bases in between. The CDR3: CASSQDSAGDNEQFF. Written as DNA, the CDR3 is TGCGCCAGCAGCCAAGATAGCGCAGGGGACAATGAGCAGTTCTTC.

In its sample, this clonotype was seen a few times. The gene calls are TRBV29-1 and TRBJ2-5; tentative D call: TRBD1 (5 bases). Gene TRBJ2-7 matches the end of the DNA better, so the J call may be wrong. The CDR3 has 13 amino acids. Germline CDR1 reads SQVTM; CDR2 reads ANQGSEA. This CDR3 reads CSAPPTVNYEQYF. In DNA, the CDR3 is TGCAGCGCCCCACCGACAGTTAACTACGAGCAGTACTTC.

The chain recombines TRBV7-9 with TRBJ2-1; D gene ambiguous. Trimming cost V 2 bases and J 2 bases, with 10 bases left between them. In germline, CDR1 is SEHNR, CDR2 FQNEAQ (reference sequence). CDR3 length equals 15 residues. The chain's CDR3 is CASSLRAEPYNEQFF. The CDR3 DNA follows: TGTGCCAGCAGCTTACGTGCCGAACCCTACAATGAGCAGTTCTTC.

The chain links TRBV5-1 to TRBJ1-1; the match to TRBD1 covers 7 bases. The germline gives CDR1 SGHRS, CDR2 YFSETQ. J was trimmed by 8 bases and V by 5 bases; bases with no gene match: 12. The CDR3 consists of 14 residues. CDR3 protein: CASSPGQPREEAFF. The CDR3, as DNA: TGCGCCAGCAGTCCGGGACAGCCAAGGGAAGAAGCTTTCTTT.

The chain recombines TRBV20-1 with TRBJ2-1; TRBD2 matches 8 bases. The CDR3 is made up of 15 amino acids. From germline, CDR1 is DFQATT and CDR2 SNEGSKA (reference sequence). Germline trimming cut 3 bases from V and 4 bases from J; bases unmatched to any gene: 8. The DNA for the CDR3 is TGCAGTGCTAGCGATACTAGCGGAGTTTACAATGAGCAGTTCTTC. Translation gives CSASDTSGVYNEQFF.

This chain links TRBV20-1 with TRBJ1-1, with D perhaps TRBD1 (5 bases). V lost 0 bases and J 4 bases, leaving 12 bases between the germline ends. This CDR3 comprises 14 residues. Germline V CDR1 and CDR2: DFQATT, SNEGSKA (reference sequence). DNA for the CDR3: TGCAGTGCTAGAGATCCCGGGGCGAGCACTGAAGCTTTCTTT. Encoded protein: CSARDPGASTEAFF.

This clonotype turned up a few times. The rearrangement links TRBV24-1 to TRBJ2-1; 12 bases align to TRBD2. Looked up from germline, CDR1 is KGHDR and CDR2 is SFDVKD. V shed 1 base and J 8 bases; nucleotides not matched to a gene: 8. The CDR3 sequence is 17 residues long. CDR3 residues: CATSDLWTSGDNDEQFF. DNA of the CDR3: TGTGCCACCAGTGATTTATGGACTAGCGGGGATAACGATGAGCAGTTCTTC.

This rearrangement joins TRBV2 to TRBJ2-4; 8 bases line up with TRBD1. V was pared by 0 bases and J by 8 bases, with 3 bases of the junction left unmatched. This CDR3 is built from 14 residues. Germline CDR1 and CDR2: SNHLY and FYNNEI. This CDR3 is CASSEALQGDIQYF. The CDR3 DNA reads TGTGCCAGCAGTGAAGCTTTACAGGGGGACATTCAGTACTTC.

The chain is built from TRBV7-9 and TRBJ2-1; the match to TRBD1 covers 7 bases. This CDR3 contains 15 residues. The trim removed 7 bases at V and 1 base at J, leaving 7 bases unmatched. Germline V gives CDR1 SEHNR, CDR2 FQNEAQ (reference sequence). In DNA form, the CDR3 reads TGTGCCAGCAACCCCGGGACAGCTTCCTACAATGAGCAGTTCTTC. Amino acids: CASNPGTASYNEQFF.

This clonotype was picked up a small number of times. One end of the junction is discordant with germline, which a read error may explain. The chain has TRBV2 and TRBJ2-5; D unresolved. The DNA end is a closer match to TRBJ2-1, so the J assignment may be wrong. The CDR3 has 14 amino acids. Looked up from germline, CDR1 is SNHLY and CDR2 is FYNNEI. As DNA, the CDR3 is TGTACCAGCAGTCGTGAACCGAGCCTCGATGAGCAGTTCTTC. It codes for CTSSREPSLDEQFF.

Only a few counts were recorded for this clonotype. The chain employs TRBV7-9 and TRBJ1-2, with D perhaps matching TRBD1 (5 bases). Germline V gives CDR1 SEHNR, CDR2 FQNEAQ (reference sequence). This CDR3 region has 19 residues. Trimming left V 2 bases short and J 0 bases short, with 22 bases between. The CDR3 bases are TGTGCCAGCAGCTTACGACGGACGGGACCCTCAGTTTCTAACTATGGCTACACCTTC. Translated, it gives CASSLRRTGPSVSNYGYTF.

A word on this clonotype: This may be a read error: a much more frequent sequence differs by one nucleotide. The CDR3 ends on some other residue instead of the conserved phenylalanine or tryptophan, so this is likely a read error. The J gene is TRBJ2-3, the V gene TRBV12-3 or TRBV12-4; possible D gene TRBD1, 5 bases. The CDR3 is made up of 15 amino acids. V was cut by 7 bases and J by 0 bases, with 14 bases left in between. The chain's CDR3 is CASTSQGRSTDTQYL. The CDR3 DNA follows: TGTGCCAGCACCTCTCAGGGCCGTAGCACAGATACGCAGTATTTG.

This clonotype was seen many times. The chain combines TRBV9 with TRBJ2-3, with D hard to call. V dropped 0 bases and J dropped 2 bases, with 4 bases sitting between them. Germline V CDR1 and CDR2: SGDLS, YYNGEE. The CDR3 covers 13 residues. The CDR3 nucleotides read TGTGCCAGCAGCGTAGCGGTCACAGATACGCAGTATTTT. Encoded protein: CASSVAVTDTQYF.

To note about this clonotype: One end of the junction does not line up with germline, which may come from a read error. V gene TRBV2 combines with J gene TRBJ1-2, with D perhaps TRBD1 (5 bases). The CDR3 has 12 residues. CDR1 and CDR2 from the germline V gene are SNHLY and FYNNEI. CDR3 DNA sequence: TGTGCCAGCAGCGAAGGGACGGCGGCGCACACCTTC. Amino acid sequence: CASSEGTAAHTF.

The chain combines TRBV21-1 with TRBJ2-7; whether TRBD2, the table's D call, matches the DNA was not checked. TRBV21-1 is a known pseudogene. This CDR3 is built from 15 residues. The CDR3 is CASSKGLAGGYEQYF. CDR3 coding DNA: TGTGCCAGCAGCAAGGGACTAGCGGGTGGTTACGAGCAGTACTTC.

The chain combines TRBV28 with TRBJ1-2, with a weak D call TRBD1 (5 bases). Germline lookup yields CDR1 MDHEN and CDR2 SYDVKM. This CDR3 region has 16 residues. Trimming took off 4 bases at V and 1 base at J, with 16 bases between the two ends. The CDR3 reads CASSSLPARGNYGYTF. CDR3 in DNA: TGTGCCAGCAGTTCTCTCCCCGCTAGGGGTAACTATGGCTACACCTTC.

The CDR3 DNA reads TGTGCCAGCCGACAACCCGGGACAGGGGATGAAAAACTGTTTTTT. This codes for CASRQPGTGDEKLFF. The chain has TRBV11-2 and TRBJ1-4; 10 bases match TRBD1. V trimming: 8 bases; J trimming: 6 bases; junction bases outside the gene matches: 9. This CDR3 is built from 15 residues. CDR1 is SGHAT, CDR2 FQNNGV, per germline. The whole variable domain, remainder taken from reference TRBV11-2 and TRBJ1-4, is EAGVAQSPRYKIIEKRQSVAFWCNPISGHATLYWYQQILGQGPKLLIQFQNNGVVDDSQLPKDRFSAERLKGVDSTLKIQPAKLEDSAVYLCASRQPGTGDEKLFFGSGTQLSVL.

The CDR3 spells CSVGGGIGNEQFF. The CDR3 DNA follows: TGCAGCGTTGGAGGAGGGATCGGCAATGAGCAGTTCTTC. The rearrangement joins TRBV29-1 to TRBJ2-1, with D possibly TRBD2 on 6 matching bases. CDR1 and CDR2 from the germline V gene are SQVTM and ANQGSEA. V was cut by 4 bases and J by 6 bases, with 13 bases left in between. There are 13 residues in the CDR3.